This T cell receptor beta chain was recorded in a study of blood T cell repertoires in COVID-19. Study at large: Acute and convalescent COVID-19 samples came from the United States, Italy and Spain. Nucleic acid was either cDNA or gDNA, and it came from T cells, B-cell-depleted T cells, or PBMCs.

As originally analysed: Amplification from reference gene primers served as the basis for estimated nucleated cell counts. Sequencing used immunoSEQ multiplex PCR; TCRdb keeps in-frame clones, though not all of them. The V and J calls and the clone size are those of that table, but D and trimming were determined from the DNA. The profile covers about 380,000 clones, with around 89% appearing a single time and roughly 6.8% taken by the ten largest. This clone appeared once. This receptor was taken from a man aged 18 to 30 with active or convalescent COVID-19. Sequenced material: peripheral blood.

The CDR3 DNA reads as TGTGCCAGCTCACCTTTAGAGGGAGCCAAAAACATTCAGTACTTC. Encoded protein: CASSPLEGAKNIQYF. The chain carries TRBV18 and TRBJ2-4, with D possibly being TRBD2 (5 bases). The CDR3 is 15 amino acids. Trimming took off 3 bases at V and 0 bases at J, with 9 bases between the two ends. The V gene's germline CDR1 is KGHSH and CDR2 LQKENI.